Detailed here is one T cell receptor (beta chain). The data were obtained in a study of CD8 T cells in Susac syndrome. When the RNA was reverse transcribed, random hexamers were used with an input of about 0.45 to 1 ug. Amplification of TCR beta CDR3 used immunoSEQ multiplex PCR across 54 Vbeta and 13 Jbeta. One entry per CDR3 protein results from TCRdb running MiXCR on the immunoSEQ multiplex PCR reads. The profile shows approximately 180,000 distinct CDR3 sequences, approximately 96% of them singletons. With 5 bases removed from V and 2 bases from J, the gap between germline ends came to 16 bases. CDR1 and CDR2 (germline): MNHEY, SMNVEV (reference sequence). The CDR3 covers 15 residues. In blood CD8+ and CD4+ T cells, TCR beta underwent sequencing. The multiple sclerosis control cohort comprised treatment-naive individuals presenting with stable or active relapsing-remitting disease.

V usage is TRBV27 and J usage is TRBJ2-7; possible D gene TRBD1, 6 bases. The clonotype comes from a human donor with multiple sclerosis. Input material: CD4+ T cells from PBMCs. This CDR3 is CASSPIGQLTYEQYF. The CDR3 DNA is TGTGCCAGCAGTCCCATAGGACAGCTTACCTACGAGCAGTACTTC.